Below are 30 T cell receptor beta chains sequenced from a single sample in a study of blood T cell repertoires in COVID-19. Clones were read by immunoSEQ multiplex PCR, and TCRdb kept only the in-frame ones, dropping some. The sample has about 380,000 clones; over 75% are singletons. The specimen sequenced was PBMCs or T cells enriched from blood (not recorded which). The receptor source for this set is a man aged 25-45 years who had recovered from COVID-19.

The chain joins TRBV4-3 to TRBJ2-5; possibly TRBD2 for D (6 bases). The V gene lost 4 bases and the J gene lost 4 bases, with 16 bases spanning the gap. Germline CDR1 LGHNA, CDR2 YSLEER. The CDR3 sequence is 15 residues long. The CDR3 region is CASSLAGRLGETQYF. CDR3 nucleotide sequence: TGCGCCAGCAGCCTAGCCGGGAGACTTGGAGAGACCCAGTACTTC.

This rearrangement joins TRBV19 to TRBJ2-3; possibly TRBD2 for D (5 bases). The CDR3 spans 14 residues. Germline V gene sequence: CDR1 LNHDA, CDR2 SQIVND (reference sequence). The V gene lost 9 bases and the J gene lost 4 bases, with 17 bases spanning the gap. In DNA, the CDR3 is TGTGCCAGCCAGTCGGTCCGGGGTGCAGATACGCAGTATTTT. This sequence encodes CASQSVRGADTQYF.

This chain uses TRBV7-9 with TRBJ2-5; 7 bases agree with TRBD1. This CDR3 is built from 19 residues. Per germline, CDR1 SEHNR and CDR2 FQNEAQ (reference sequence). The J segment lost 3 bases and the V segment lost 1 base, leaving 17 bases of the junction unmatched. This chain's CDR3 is CASSLVFTGAAVWEETQYF. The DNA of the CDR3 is TGTGCCAGCAGCTTAGTTTTTACAGGGGCAGCCGTATGGGAAGAGACCCAGTACTTC. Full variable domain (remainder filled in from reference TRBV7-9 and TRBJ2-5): DTGVSQNPRHKITKRGQNVTFRCDPISEHNRLYWYRQTLGQGPEFLTYFQNEAQLEKSRLLSDRFSAERPKGSFSTLEIQRTEQGDSAMYLCASSLVFTGAAVWEETQYFGPGTRLLVL.

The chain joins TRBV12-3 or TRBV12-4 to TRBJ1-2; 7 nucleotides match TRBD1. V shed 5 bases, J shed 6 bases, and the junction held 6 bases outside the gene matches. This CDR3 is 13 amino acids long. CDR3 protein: CASSDGTENGYTF. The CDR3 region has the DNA TGTGCCAGCAGTGACGGGACAGAAAATGGCTACACCTTC.

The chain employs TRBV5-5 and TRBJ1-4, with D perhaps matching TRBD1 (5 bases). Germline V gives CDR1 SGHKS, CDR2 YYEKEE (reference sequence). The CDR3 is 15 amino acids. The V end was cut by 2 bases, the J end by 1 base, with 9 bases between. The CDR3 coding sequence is TGTGCCAGCAGCTTCGATCAGGGAACTAATGAAAAACTGTTTTTT. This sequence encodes CASSFDQGTNEKLFF.

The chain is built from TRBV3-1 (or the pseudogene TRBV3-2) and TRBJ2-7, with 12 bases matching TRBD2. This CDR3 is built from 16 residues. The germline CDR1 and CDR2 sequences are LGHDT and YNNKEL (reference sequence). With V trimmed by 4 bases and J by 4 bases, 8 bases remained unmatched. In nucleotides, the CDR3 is TGTGCCAGCAGCCGCACTACTAGCGGGGGGCCGTACGAGCAGTACTTC. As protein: CASSRTTSGGPYEQYF.

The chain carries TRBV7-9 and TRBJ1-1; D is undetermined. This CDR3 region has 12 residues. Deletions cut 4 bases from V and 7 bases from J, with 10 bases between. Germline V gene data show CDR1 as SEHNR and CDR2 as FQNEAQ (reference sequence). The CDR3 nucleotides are TGTGCCAGCAGCTACCGCCAGGATGAAGCTTTCTTT. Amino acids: CASSYRQDEAFF.

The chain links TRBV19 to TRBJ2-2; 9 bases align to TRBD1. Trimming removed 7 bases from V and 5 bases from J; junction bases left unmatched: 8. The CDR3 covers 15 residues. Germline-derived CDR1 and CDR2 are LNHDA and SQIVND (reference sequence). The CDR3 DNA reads TGTGCCAGTATCCTGGACAGGGGAGGGACCGGGGAGCTGTTTTTT. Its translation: CASILDRGGTGELFF.

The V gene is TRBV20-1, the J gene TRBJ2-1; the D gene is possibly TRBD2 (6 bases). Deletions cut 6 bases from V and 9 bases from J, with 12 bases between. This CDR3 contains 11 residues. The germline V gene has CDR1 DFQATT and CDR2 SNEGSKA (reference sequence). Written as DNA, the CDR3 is TGCAGTGCGGCGGGACTTTCTGAGCAGTTCTTC. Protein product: CSAAGLSEQFF.

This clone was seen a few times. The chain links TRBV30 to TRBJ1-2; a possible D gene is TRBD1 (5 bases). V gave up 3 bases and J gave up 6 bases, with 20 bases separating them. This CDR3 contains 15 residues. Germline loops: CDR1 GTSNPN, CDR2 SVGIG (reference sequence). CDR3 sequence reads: CAWRSRALLRDGYTF. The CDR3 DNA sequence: TGTGCCTGGAGAAGTCGGGCCCTACTCAGGGATGGCTACACCTTC.

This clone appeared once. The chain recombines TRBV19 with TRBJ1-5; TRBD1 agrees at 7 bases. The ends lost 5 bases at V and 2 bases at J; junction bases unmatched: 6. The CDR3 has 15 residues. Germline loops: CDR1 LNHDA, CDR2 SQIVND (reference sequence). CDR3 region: CASSPHRGGNQPQHF. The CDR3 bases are TGTGCCAGTAGTCCACACAGGGGCGGCAATCAGCCCCAGCATTTT.

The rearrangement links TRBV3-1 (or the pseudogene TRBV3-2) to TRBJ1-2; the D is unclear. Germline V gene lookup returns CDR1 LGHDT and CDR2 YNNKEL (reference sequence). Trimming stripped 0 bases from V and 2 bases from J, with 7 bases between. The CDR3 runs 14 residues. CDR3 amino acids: CASSQDWRNYGYTF. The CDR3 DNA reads TGTGCCAGCAGCCAAGACTGGAGAAACTATGGCTACACCTTC.

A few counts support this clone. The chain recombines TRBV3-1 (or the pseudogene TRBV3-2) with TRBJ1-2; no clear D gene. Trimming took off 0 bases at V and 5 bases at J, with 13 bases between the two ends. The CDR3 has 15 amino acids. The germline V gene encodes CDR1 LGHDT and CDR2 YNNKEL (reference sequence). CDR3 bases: TGTGCCAGCAGCCAAGAGGGCAGCGGATCATATGGCTACACCTTC. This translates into CASSQEGSGSYGYTF.

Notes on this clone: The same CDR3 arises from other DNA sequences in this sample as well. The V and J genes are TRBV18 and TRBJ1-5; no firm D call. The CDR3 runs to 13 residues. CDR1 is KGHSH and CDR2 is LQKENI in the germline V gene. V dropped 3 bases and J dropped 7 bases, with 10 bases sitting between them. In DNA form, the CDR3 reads TGTGCCAGCTCACCGGCGGGAGACCAGCCCCAGCATTTT. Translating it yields CASSPAGDQPQHF.

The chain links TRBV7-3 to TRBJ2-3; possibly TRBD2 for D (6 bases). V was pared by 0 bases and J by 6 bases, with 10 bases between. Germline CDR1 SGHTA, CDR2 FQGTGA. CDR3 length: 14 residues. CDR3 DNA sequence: TGTGCCAGCAGCTTAACGGGGGGAGCCGATACGCAGTATTTT. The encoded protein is CASSLTGGADTQYF.

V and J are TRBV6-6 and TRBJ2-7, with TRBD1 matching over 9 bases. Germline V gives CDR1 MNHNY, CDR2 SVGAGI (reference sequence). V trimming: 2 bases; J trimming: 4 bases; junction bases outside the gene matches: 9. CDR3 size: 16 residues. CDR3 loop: CASSYARDREGYEQYF. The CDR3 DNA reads TGTGCCAGCAGTTACGCTCGGGACAGGGAAGGGTACGAGCAGTACTTC.

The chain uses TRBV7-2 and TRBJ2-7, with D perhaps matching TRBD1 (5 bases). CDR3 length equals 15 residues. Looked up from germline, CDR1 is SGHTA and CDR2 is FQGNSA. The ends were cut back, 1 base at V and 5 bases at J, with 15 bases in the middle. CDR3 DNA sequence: TGTGCCAGCAGCTTAGATCGTGGACATACAGACGAGCAGTACTTC. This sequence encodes CASSLDRGHTDEQYF.

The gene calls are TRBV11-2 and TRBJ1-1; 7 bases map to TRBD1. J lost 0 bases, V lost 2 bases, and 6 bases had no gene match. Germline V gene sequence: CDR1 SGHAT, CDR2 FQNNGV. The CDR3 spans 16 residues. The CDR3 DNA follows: TGTGCCAGCAGCTTACCTCCCGACAGGGTGAACACTGAAGCTTTCTTT. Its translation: CASSLPPDRVNTEAFF.

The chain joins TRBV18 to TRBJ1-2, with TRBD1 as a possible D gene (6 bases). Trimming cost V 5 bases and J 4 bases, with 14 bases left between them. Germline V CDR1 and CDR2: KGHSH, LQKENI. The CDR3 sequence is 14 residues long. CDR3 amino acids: CASSSGGQIYGYTF. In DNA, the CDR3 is TGTGCCAGCTCATCGGGGGGGCAAATCTATGGCTACACCTTC.

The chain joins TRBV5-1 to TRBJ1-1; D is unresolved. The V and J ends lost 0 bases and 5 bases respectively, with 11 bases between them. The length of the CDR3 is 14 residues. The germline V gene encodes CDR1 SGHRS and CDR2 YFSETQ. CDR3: CASSLVPGRTEAFF. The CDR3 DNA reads TGCGCCAGCAGCTTGGTCCCGGGAAGAACTGAAGCTTTCTTT.

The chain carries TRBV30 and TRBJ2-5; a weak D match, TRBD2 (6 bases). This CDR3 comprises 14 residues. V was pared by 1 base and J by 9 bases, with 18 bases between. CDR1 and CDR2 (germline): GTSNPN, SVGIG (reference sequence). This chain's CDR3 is CAWSASSPWGAQYF. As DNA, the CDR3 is TGTGCCTGGAGTGCTTCCTCGCCCTGGGGGGCCCAGTACTTC.

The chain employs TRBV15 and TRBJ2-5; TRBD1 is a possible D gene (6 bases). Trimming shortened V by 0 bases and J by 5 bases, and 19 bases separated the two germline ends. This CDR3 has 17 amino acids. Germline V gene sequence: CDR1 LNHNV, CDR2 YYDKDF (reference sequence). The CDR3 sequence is CATSRERTGFSGETQYF. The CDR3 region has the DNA TGTGCCACCAGCAGAGAGCGAACAGGGTTCTCCGGGGAGACCCAGTACTTC.

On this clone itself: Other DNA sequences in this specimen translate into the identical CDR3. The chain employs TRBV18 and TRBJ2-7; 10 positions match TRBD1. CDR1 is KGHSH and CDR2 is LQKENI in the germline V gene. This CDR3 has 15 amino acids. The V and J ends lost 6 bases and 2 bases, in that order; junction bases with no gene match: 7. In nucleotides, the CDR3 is TGTGCCAGCTCCCCCGGACAGGGGGGTACCTACGAGCAGTACTTC. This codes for CASSPGQGGTYEQYF.

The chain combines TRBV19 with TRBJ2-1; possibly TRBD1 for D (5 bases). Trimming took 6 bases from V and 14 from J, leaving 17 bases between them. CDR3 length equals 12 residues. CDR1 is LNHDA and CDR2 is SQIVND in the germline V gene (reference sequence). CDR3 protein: CASSSRGIGEFF. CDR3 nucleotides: TGTGCCAGTAGCTCGCGAGGCATAGGGGAGTTCTTC.

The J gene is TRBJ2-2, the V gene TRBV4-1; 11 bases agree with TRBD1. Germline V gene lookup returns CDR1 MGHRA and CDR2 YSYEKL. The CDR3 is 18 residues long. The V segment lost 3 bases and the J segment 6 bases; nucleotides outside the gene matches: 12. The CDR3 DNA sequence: TGCGCCAGCAGCCACTTTGGGACAGGGGGGAAATTCGCCGGGGAGCTGTTTTTT. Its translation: CASSHFGTGGKFAGELFF.

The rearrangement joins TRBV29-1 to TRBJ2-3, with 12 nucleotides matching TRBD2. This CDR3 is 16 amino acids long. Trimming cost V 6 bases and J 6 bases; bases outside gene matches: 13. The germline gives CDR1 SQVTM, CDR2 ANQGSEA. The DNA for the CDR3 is TGCAGCGTCGACCCCTTTACTAGCGGGGGGTCGGATACGCAGTATTTT. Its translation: CSVDPFTSGGSDTQYF.

CDR3 residues: CASSTHRGAFF. DNA of the CDR3: TGTGCCAGCAGTACGCACAGGGGAGCTTTCTTT. The chain joins TRBV6-5 to TRBJ1-1, with 7 bases matching TRBD1. J was trimmed by 10 bases and V by 5 bases; bases with no gene match: 4. The CDR3 spans 11 residues. Germline CDR1 is MNHEY and CDR2 is SVGAGI.

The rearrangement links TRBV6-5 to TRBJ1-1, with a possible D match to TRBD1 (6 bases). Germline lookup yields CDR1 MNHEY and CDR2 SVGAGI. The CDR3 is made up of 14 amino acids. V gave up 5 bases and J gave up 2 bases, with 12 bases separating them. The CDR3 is CASSLQGRNTEAFF. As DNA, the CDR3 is TGTGCCAGCAGTCTTCAGGGGCGTAACACTGAAGCTTTCTTT.

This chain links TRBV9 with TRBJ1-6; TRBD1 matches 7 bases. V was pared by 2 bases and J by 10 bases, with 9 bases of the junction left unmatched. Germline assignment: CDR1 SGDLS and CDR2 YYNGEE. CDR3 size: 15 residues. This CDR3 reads CASSVSGQGESPLHF. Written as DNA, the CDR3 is TGTGCCAGCAGCGTCTCTGGGCAGGGGGAATCACCCCTCCACTTT.

DNA for the CDR3: TGTGCCAGCGTCCGGGTAAGCTCCTACGAGCAGTACTTC. Protein product: CASVRVSSYEQYF. This chain connects TRBV2 to TRBJ2-7; no clear D. The CDR3 consists of 13 residues. With 8 bases removed from V and 0 bases from J, the gap between germline ends came to 11 bases. CDR1 and CDR2 (germline): SNHLY, FYNNEI.